Listed here are 17 T cell receptor beta chains from one sample, sequenced in a study of T cell responses to AZD1222 COVID-19 vaccine. Sequencing was performed with immunoSEQ multiplex PCR; in TCRdb, only in-frame clones are kept and a portion is missing. The profile shows around 70,000 clones, 75% to 85% of them singletons. This material consisted of peripheral blood, taken on day 0 of MenACWY control vaccination. Receptor source: an adult in good health.

The rearrangement links TRBV6-5 to TRBJ1-5, with D unclear. Germline V gives CDR1 MNHEY, CDR2 SVGAGI. This CDR3 has 14 amino acids. V was trimmed by 7 bases and J by 0 bases, leaving 10 bases between them. This CDR3 reads CASKSYGSNQPQHF. The CDR3 DNA sequence: TGTGCCAGCAAATCTTACGGTAGCAATCAGCCCCAGCATTTT.

This chain uses TRBV30 with TRBJ1-2, with a weak D call TRBD1 (5 bases). The CDR3 is 14 residues long. V lost 3 bases, J lost 6 bases, and 17 bases lay in between. CDR1 and CDR2 (germline): GTSNPN, SVGIG (reference sequence). CDR3 sequence: CAWRKKGGHNGYTF. The CDR3 nucleotides read TGTGCCTGGAGAAAGAAGGGTGGACATAATGGCTACACCTTC.

This chain joins TRBV10-3 and TRBJ1-1, with TRBD1 identical over 7 bases. Losses at the gene ends were 6 bases for V and 7 bases for J; bases not matched to a gene: 11. Per the germline V gene, CDR1 is ENHRY and CDR2 is SYGVKD. This CDR3 region has 14 residues. The CDR3 bases are TGTGCCATCAGGGACAGGTCGGAGTTGGGTGAAGCTTTCTTT. Protein sequence: CAIRDRSELGEAFF.

This chain joins TRBV28 and TRBJ2-4; 7 bases are a match to TRBD1. This CDR3 comprises 13 residues. Germline V gene lookup returns CDR1 MDHEN and CDR2 SYDVKM. V shed 2 bases, J shed 5 bases, and the junction held 0 bases outside the gene matches. In DNA form, the CDR3 reads TGTGCCAGCAGTTTACAGGGGGAAAACATTCAGTACTTC. It specifies CASSLQGENIQYF.

The chain combines TRBV28 with TRBJ2-5; D is perhaps TRBD2 (6 bases). V shed 6 bases and J shed 1 base, with 18 bases lying between them. In germline, CDR1 is MDHEN, CDR2 SYDVKM. This CDR3 contains 16 residues. CDR3: CASSAVAGRSQETQYF. In DNA form, the CDR3 reads TGTGCCAGCAGCGCAGTCGCCGGGAGAAGCCAAGAGACCCAGTACTTC.

The gene calls are TRBV5-6 and TRBJ2-3; D is possibly TRBD1 or TRBD2 (5 bases each). V was pared by 3 bases and J by 0 bases, with 8 bases between. The CDR3 covers 14 residues. Looked up from germline, CDR1 is SGHDT and CDR2 is YYEEEE. The CDR3 DNA follows: TGTGCCAGCAGCTCGGGACCTAGCACAGATACGCAGTATTTT. It encodes CASSSGPSTDTQYF. Drawing the rest from reference TRBV5-6 and TRBJ2-3, the complete variable domain is DAGVTQSPTHLIKTRGQQVTLRCSPKSGHDTVSWYQQALGQGPQFIFQYYEEEERQRGNFPDRFSGHQFPNYSSELNVNALLLGDSALYLCASSSGPSTDTQYFGPGTRLTVL.

The J gene is TRBJ2-7, the V gene TRBV6-5; 8 bases fit TRBD1. The V gene's germline CDR1 is MNHEY and CDR2 SVGAGI. The CDR3 covers 14 residues. V lost 4 bases, J lost 7 bases, and 9 bases stayed unmatched. CDR3 sequence: CASSFGQGTGEQYF. The CDR3 coding sequence is TGTGCCAGCAGTTTTGGACAGGGTACCGGGGAGCAGTACTTC.

The genes are TRBV7-3 and TRBJ2-2; TRBD1 matches 8 bases. The CDR3 totals 16 residues. Losses at the gene ends were 5 bases for V and 3 bases for J; bases not matched to a gene: 8. CDR1 is SGHTA and CDR2 is FQGTGA in the germline V gene. CDR3 nucleotides: TGTGCCAGCAGCCCGACAACAGGGGGAGACACCGGGGAGCTGTTTTTT. The encoded protein is CASSPTTGGDTGELFF.

This clone came up a few times. The rearrangement links TRBV29-1 to TRBJ2-1; D ambiguous. The CDR3 totals 12 residues. Trimming took 6 bases from V and 8 from J, leaving 14 bases between them. The germline CDR1 and CDR2 sequences are SQVTM and ANQGSEA. CDR3 coding DNA: TGCAGCGTCTTTTTGACGGTGGATGAGCAGTTCTTC. It translates to CSVFLTVDEQFF.

The chain recombines TRBV5-1 with TRBJ2-2; D is perhaps TRBD2 (6 bases). V lost 4 bases and J lost 4, with 14 bases in between. Germline assignment: CDR1 SGHRS and CDR2 YFSETQ. This CDR3 comprises 15 residues. The CDR3 region is CASSLLHSGTGELFF. The DNA for the CDR3 is TGCGCCAGCAGCCTGCTCCATAGCGGCACCGGGGAGCTGTTTTTT.

The rearrangement joins TRBV6-1 to TRBJ1-5; D gene ambiguous. The V end was cut by 0 bases, the J end by 4 bases, with 4 bases between. The V gene's germline CDR1 is MNHNS and CDR2 SASEGT. CDR3 length equals 13 residues. The CDR3 reads CASSEALNQPQHF. The CDR3 nucleotides are TGTGCCAGCAGTGAAGCTCTGAATCAGCCCCAGCATTTT.

The chain couples TRBV21-1 to TRBJ2-1; TRBD2 is the table's D call, not checked against the DNA. TRBV21-1 corresponds to a pseudogene. The CDR3 totals 13 residues. CDR3 residues: CASLAGASNEQFF. The CDR3 region has the DNA TGTGCCAGCCTAGCGGGAGCGAGCAATGAGCAGTTCTTC.

The chain couples TRBV5-1 to TRBJ2-7, with unresolved D. Per the germline V gene, CDR1 is SGHRS and CDR2 is YFSETQ. This CDR3 contains 14 residues. V lost 0 bases to trimming and J lost 1 base, with 8 bases between them. For the CDR3, the DNA is TGCGCCAGCAGCTTGGGTCCTTTTTCCTACGAGCAGTACTTC. Translation gives CASSLGPFSYEQYF.

The chain uses TRBV2 and TRBJ2-7, with D possibly being TRBD1 or TRBD2 (5 bases each). Trimming took off 6 bases at V and 3 bases at J, with 18 bases between the two ends. CDR1 and CDR2 (germline): SNHLY, FYNNEI. The CDR3 has 15 residues. The CDR3 reads CASRTYGGADYEQYF. The CDR3 DNA reads TGTGCCAGCAGGACTTATGGGGGTGCAGACTACGAGCAGTACTTC.

V is TRBV9 and J is TRBJ2-1, with D perhaps being TRBD1 or TRBD2 (6 bases each). The CDR3 runs to 15 residues. The germline V gene encodes CDR1 SGDLS and CDR2 YYNGEE. Trimming shortened V by 4 bases and J by 1 base, and 12 bases separated the two germline ends. The CDR3 coding sequence is TGTGCCAGCAGCACAGGGACTGCATCCTACAATGAGCAGTTCTTC. Its translation is CASSTGTASYNEQFF.

V usage is TRBV29-1 and J usage is TRBJ1-1, with 11 bases aligning to TRBD1. Germline CDR1 and CDR2: SQVTM and ANQGSEA. Unmatched junction bases numbered 10, after V lost 5 bases and J lost 5 bases. The CDR3 is made up of 15 amino acids. The CDR3 loop is CSVRGGQGARTEAFF. CDR3 bases: TGCAGCGTTAGGGGAGGACAGGGGGCGAGAACTGAAGCTTTCTTT.

The genes are TRBV5-5 and TRBJ2-1; 7 positions match TRBD2. This CDR3 has 12 amino acids. Trimming took 1 base from V and 10 from J; bases not matched to a gene: 2. Germline-derived CDR1 and CDR2 are SGHKS and YYEKEE (reference sequence). CDR3 bases: TGTGCCAGCAGCTTGTATAGCGGGGAGCAGTTCTTC. Amino acids: CASSLYSGEQFF.